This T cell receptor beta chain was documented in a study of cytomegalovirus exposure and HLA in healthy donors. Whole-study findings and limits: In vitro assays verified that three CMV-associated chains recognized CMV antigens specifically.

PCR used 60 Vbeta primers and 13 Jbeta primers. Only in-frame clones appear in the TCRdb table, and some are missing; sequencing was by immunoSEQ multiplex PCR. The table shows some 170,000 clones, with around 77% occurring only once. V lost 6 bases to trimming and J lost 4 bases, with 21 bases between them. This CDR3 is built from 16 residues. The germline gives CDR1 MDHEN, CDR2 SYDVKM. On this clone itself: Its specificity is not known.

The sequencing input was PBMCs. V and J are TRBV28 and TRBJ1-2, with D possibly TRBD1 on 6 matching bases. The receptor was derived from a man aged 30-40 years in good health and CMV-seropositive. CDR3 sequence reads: CASSEAPGGHSYGYTF. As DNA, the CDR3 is TGTGCCAGCAGCGAGGCGCCCGGGGGGCACAGCTATGGCTACACCTTC.